This TCR beta chain was identified during a study of PD-L1 blockade in urothelial cancer. Study as a whole: Each patient had 0 to 3 earlier chemotherapy regimens.

Samples were collected from each patient before treatment and during treatment. Each patient gave between 1 and 8 of them in total. Data came from immunoSEQ multiplex PCR; TCRdb stores just in-frame clones and leaves some out. The sample contains 15,000 to 20,000 clones, about nine tenths of which appear only once. V lost 5 bases and J 5 bases, leaving 12 bases between the germline ends. This CDR3 has 14 amino acids. CDR1 PRHDT and CDR2 FYEKMQ come from the germline V gene (reference sequence). The chain is built from TRBV13 and TRBJ2-2; maybe TRBD1 (5 bases). Specimen: PBMCs, collected around atezolizumab (anti-PD-L1) treatment. The sequence was collected from a man aged 50 or older with urothelial cancer. The CDR3 DNA follows: TGTGCCAGCAGCCCCCCCACAGGTACCGGGGAGCTGTTTTTT. Translating it yields CASSPPTGTGELFF.